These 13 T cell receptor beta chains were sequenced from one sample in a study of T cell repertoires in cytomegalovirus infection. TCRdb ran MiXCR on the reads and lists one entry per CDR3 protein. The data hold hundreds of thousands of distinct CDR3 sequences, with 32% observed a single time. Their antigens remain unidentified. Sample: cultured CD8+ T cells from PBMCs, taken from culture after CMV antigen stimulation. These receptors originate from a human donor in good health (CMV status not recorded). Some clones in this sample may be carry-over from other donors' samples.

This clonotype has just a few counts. Here the CDR3 reads CASSPTHTAGNTIYF. For the CDR3, the DNA is TGTGCCAGCAGCCCTACGCACACCGCTGGAAACACCATATATTTT. This chain connects TRBV7-9 to TRBJ1-3; D remains ambiguous. Trimming cost V 5 bases and J 2 bases, with 13 bases left between them. Germline V gene sequence: CDR1 SEHNR, CDR2 FQNEAQ (reference sequence). The CDR3 contains 15 residues.

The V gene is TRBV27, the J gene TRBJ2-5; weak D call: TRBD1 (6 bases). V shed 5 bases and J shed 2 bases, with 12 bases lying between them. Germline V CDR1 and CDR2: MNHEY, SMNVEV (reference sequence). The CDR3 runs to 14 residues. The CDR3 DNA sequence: TGTGCCAGCAGTGGGACAAGACCTCAAGAGACCCAGTACTTC. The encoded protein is CASSGTRPQETQYF.

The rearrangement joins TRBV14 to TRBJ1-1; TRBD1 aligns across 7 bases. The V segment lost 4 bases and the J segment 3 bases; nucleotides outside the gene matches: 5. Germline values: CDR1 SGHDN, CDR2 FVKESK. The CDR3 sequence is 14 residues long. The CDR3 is CASSRLTGDTEAFF. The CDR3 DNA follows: TGTGCCAGCAGCCGATTAACAGGGGACACTGAAGCTTTCTTT.

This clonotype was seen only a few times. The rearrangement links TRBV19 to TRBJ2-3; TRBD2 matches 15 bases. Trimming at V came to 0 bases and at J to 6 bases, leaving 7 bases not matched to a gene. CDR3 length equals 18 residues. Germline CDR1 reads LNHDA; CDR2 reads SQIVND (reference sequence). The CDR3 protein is CASSIDHGLAGGWDTQYF. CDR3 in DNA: TGTGCCAGTAGTATAGACCACGGACTAGCGGGGGGGTGGGATACGCAGTATTTT.

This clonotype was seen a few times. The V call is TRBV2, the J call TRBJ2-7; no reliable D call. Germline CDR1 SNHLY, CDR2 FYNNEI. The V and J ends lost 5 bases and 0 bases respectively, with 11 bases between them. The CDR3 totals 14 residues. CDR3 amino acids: CASSPPRTSYEQYF. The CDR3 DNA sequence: TGTGCCAGCAGTCCTCCTCGGACCTCCTACGAGCAGTACTTC.

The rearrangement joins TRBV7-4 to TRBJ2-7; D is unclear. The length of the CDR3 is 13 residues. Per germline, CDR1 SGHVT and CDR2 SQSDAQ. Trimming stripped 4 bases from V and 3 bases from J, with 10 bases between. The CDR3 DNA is TGTGCCAGCAGCTCGTCTGAAATCTACGAGCAGTACTTC. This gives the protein CASSSSEIYEQYF.

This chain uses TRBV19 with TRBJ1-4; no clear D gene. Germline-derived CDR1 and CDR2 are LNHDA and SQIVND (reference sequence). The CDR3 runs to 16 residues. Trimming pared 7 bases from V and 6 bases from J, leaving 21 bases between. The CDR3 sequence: CASTPWVQNGDEKLFF. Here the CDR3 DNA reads TGTGCCAGTACCCCGTGGGTCCAGAACGGGGATGAAAAACTGTTTTTT.

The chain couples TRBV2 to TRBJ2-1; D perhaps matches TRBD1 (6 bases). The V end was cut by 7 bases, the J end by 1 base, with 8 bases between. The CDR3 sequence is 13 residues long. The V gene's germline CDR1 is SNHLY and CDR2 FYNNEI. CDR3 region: CASTGTSYNEQFF. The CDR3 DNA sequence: TGTGCCAGCACCGGGACATCCTACAATGAGCAGTTCTTC.

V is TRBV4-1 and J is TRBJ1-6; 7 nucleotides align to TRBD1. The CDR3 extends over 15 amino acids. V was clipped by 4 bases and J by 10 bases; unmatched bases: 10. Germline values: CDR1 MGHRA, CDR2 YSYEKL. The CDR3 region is CASSLKASGGSPLHF. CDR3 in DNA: TGCGCCAGCAGCCTAAAGGCCTCAGGGGGGTCACCCCTCCACTTT.

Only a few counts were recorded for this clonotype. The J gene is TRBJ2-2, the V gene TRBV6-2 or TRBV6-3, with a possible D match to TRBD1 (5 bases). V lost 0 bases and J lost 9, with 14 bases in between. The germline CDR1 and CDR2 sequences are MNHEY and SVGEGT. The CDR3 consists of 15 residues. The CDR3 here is CASSYSVTADRELFF. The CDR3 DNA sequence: TGTGCCAGCAGTTACTCGGTGACAGCAGACCGGGAGCTGTTTTTT.

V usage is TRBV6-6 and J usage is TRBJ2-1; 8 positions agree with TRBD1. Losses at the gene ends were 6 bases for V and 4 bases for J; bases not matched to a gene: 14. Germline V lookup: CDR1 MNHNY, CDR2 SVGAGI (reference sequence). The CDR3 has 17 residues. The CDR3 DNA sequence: TGTGCCAGCAGGAGAACCCGCGGGGACAGGCCTTACAATGAGCAGTTCTTC. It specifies CASRRTRGDRPYNEQFF.

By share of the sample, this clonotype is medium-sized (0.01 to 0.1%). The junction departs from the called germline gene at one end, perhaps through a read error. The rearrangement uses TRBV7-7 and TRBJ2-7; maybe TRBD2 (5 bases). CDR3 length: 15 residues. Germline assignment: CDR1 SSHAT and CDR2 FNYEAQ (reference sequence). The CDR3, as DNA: TGTGCTAGCAGCTTAGCGACGGGCCGGGGCTACGAGCAGTACTTC. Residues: CASSLATGRGYEQYF.

CDR3 protein: CASSFGTGVSYNSPLHF. The CDR3 DNA reads as TGTGCCAGCAGCTTCGGGACAGGGGTTTCATATAATTCACCCCTCCACTTT. The chain couples TRBV13 to TRBJ1-6, with 10 bases fitting TRBD1. Germline V gene data show CDR1 as PRHDT and CDR2 as FYEKMQ (reference sequence). V lost 3 bases to trimming and J lost 4 bases; unmatched junction nucleotides: 6. This CDR3 is 17 amino acids long.